Shown below are 9 T cell receptor beta chains from a single sample sequenced in a study of EBV T-cell therapy then PD-1 blockade in nasopharyngeal carcinoma. Treatment of the sample: AdE1-LMPpoly-expanded autologous EBV-specific T-cell therapy followed by anti-PD-1 nivolumab. These receptors' antigens are unknown. The assay was immunoSEQ multiplex PCR, and TCRdb's table has in-frame clones only and misses some. Counted here are about 14,000 clones, around 80% occurring once; the ten biggest clones make up 32%. The source material was CD8+ T cells from blood, sampled at approximately day 100 from a patient whose treatment included autologous EBV-specific T cells and nivolumab. Source of these receptors: a man in his forties with nasopharyngeal carcinoma.

J is TRBJ1-2 and V is TRBV4-3, with 12 bases identical to TRBD1. The CDR3 length is 14 residues. The V gene's germline CDR1 is LGHNA and CDR2 YSLEER. V gave up 4 bases and J gave up 7 bases; unmatched junction bases: 4. In DNA, the CDR3 is TGCGCCAGCAGCCCCGGGACAGGGGGCTTTGGCTACACCTTC. This sequence encodes CASSPGTGGFGYTF.

The J gene is TRBJ2-7, the V gene TRBV3-1 (or the pseudogene TRBV3-2); 7 bases align to TRBD2. V lost 1 base, J lost 3 bases, and 9 bases stayed unmatched. The CDR3 contains 16 residues. Germline values: CDR1 LGHDT, CDR2 YNNKEL (reference sequence). CDR3 sequence (DNA): TGTGCCAGCAGCCAAGGAGGGCTAGCGGTGAACTACGAGCAGTACTTC. Translating gives CASSQGGLAVNYEQYF.

The chain recombines TRBV15 with TRBJ2-7, with D maybe TRBD1 (6 bases). Germline CDR1 is LNHNV and CDR2 is YYDKDF (reference sequence). The ends were cut back, 1 base at V and 0 bases at J, with 16 bases in the middle. This CDR3 is built from 17 residues. CDR3 in amino acids: CATSRARAGASSYEQYF. CDR3 bases: TGTGCCACCAGCAGAGCTCGGGCAGGGGCGAGCTCCTACGAGCAGTACTTC.

The rearrangement uses TRBV27 and TRBJ1-2; 7 nucleotides agree with TRBD1. The V gene's germline CDR1 is MNHEY and CDR2 SMNVEV (reference sequence). V trimming: 6 bases; J trimming: 8 bases; junction bases outside the gene matches: 9. The CDR3 contains 13 residues. DNA of the CDR3: TGTGCCAGCAGCCCCCAGGGGGGTTGGGGCTACACCTTC. It translates to CASSPQGGWGYTF.

The chain employs TRBV28 and TRBJ1-2; TRBD1 is a possible D gene (6 bases). Germline V gene lookup returns CDR1 MDHEN and CDR2 SYDVKM. With 2 bases removed from V and 4 bases from J, the gap between germline ends came to 14 bases. This CDR3 is built from 15 residues. Here the CDR3 DNA reads TGTGCCAGCAGTTTAAGGGCAGGGGTAGCCTATGGCTACACCTTC. Translating gives CASSLRAGVAYGYTF.

This clone was counted between two and nine times. The J gene is TRBJ1-1, the V gene TRBV9; D unresolved. Germline V gene lookup returns CDR1 SGDLS and CDR2 YYNGEE. This CDR3 region has 15 residues. The germline V and J ends were trimmed by 0 bases and 1 base, with 10 bases remaining between them. DNA of the CDR3: TGTGCCAGCAGCGTAGATGGACTCGCGAACACTGAAGCTTTCTTT. Residues: CASSVDGLANTEAFF.

The CDR3 region is CASSLTLPGPGELFF. The CDR3 bases are TGTGCCAGCAGTCTGACCTTACCTGGTCCCGGGGAGCTGTTTTTT. The gene calls are TRBV2 and TRBJ2-2; no definite D call. This CDR3 spans 15 amino acids. Germline assignment: CDR1 SNHLY and CDR2 FYNNEI. The V end was cut by 5 bases, the J end by 6 bases, with 16 bases between.

The CDR3 loop is CASSLDRGYGYTF. CDR3 coding DNA: TGTGCCAGCAGCTTAGACAGGGGCTATGGCTACACCTTC. This chain connects TRBV7-6 to TRBJ1-2; 7 positions match TRBD1. After removal of 1 base from V and 4 bases from J, the junction contained 0 bases not matched to a gene. The germline gives CDR1 SGHVS, CDR2 FNYEAQ. This CDR3 is built from 13 residues.

This sequence joins TRBV5-4 and TRBJ1-2, with D uncertain. Germline loops: CDR1 SGHNT, CDR2 YYREEE (reference sequence). The CDR3 is made up of 15 amino acids. Deletions cut 0 bases from V and 4 bases from J, with 13 bases between. CDR3 nucleotides: TGTGCCAGCAGCTTGGGGCAGGAAACCTCCTATGGCTACACCTTC. Protein: CASSLGQETSYGYTF.